The rows below give T cell receptor beta chains drawn from one sample of a study of blood T cell repertoires in COVID-19. Sequencing used immunoSEQ multiplex PCR; TCRdb keeps in-frame clones, though not all of them. The table records roughly 80,000 clones, approximately 78% of them present only once. The specimen sequenced was peripheral blood. These TCRs come from a woman aged 55 to 70 with acute or convalescent COVID-19. Each CDR3 is given with its conserved first and last residue. D genes are given only for firm matches. The size entry is marked missing in some rows and otherwise reads once, few, many or a size class.

>TRBJ2-3|TRBV30|NA|NA
TGTGCCTGGGGTGGCAGGGTAAGGATGGAGTATTTT
CAWGGRVRMEYF
>TRBJ2-2|TRBV5-1|TRBD1|NA
TGCGCCAGCAGCTTGACAGGGGATATTAACACCGGGGAGCTGTTTTTT
CASSLTGDINTGELFF
>TRBJ2-7|TRBV10-2|TRBD1|NA
TGCGCCAGCAGGGGCTCAGGGGGCCTTAACGACGAGCAGTACTTC
CASRGSGGLNDEQYF
>TRBJ1-1|TRBV6-6|TRBD1|once
TGTGCCAGCAGTTACCCTGGATACAGGGGAACTGAAGCTTTCTTT
CASSYPGYRGTEAFF
>TRBJ2-5|TRBV7-2|TRBD2|once
TGTGCCAGCAGCTTAGAGGGCGGGGGGGTCCTAGAGACCCAGTACTTC
CASSLEGGGVLETQYF
>TRBJ2-3|TRBV24-1|TRBD2|few
TGTGCCACCAGTGGGACTAGCGGGGTCACAGATACGCAGTATTTT
CATSGTSGVTDTQYF
>TRBJ1-1|TRBV7-8|NA|NA
TGTGCCAGCAGCCGGGCAGGGCTCGCTTTCTTT
CASSRAGLAFF
>TRBJ2-3|TRBV3-1/TRBV3-2|TRBD2|once
TGTGCCAGCAGCCACCTACTAGCGGAGAGCACAGATACGCAGTATTTT
CASSHLLAESTDTQYF
>TRBJ1-2|TRBV29-1|NA|NA
TGCAGCGCTGATCGGACTCTGCGCGGCTACACCTTC
CSADRTLRGYTF
>TRBJ1-1|TRBV4-1|TRBD1|NA
TGCGCCAGCAGCCAACCTACAGGGGGGACTGAAGCTTTCTTT
CASSQPTGGTEAFF
>TRBJ1-1|TRBV7-2|NA|once
TGTGCCAGCAGCTTAGGAGGGAAGGGCGTACGGGACACTGAAGCTTTCTTT
CASSLGGKGVRDTEAFF
>TRBJ1-1|TRBV5-1|NA|NA
TGCGCCAGCAGCTTGAGCACAGGGCTCACTGAAGCTTTCTTT
CASSLSTGLTEAFF
>TRBJ1-6|TRBV6-6|TRBD1|NA
TGTGCCAGCAACATTCAGGGACAGGGGTCTTCACCCCTCCACTTT
CASNIQGQGSSPLHF
>TRBJ2-7|TRBV28|NA|NA
TGTGCCAGCACTAGGGGGTACGAGCAGTACTTC
CASTRGYEQYF
>TRBJ2-7|TRBV7-2|TRBD2|NA
TGTGCCAGCAGCTCACGGACTAGCGGGGTCTCCTACGAGCAGTACTTC
CASSSRTSGVSYEQYF
>TRBJ2-5|TRBV7-9|NA|few
TGTGCCATCCTCGACTTCCAAGAGACCCAGTACTTC
CAILDFQETQYF
>TRBJ1-1|TRBV9|NA|NA
TGTGCCAGCAGTCAGCAAGGGGCCGGGACTGAAGCTTTCTTT
CASSQQGAGTEAFF
>TRBJ1-1|TRBV2|NA|NA
TGTGCCAGCAGTGAAGGCACATTGAACACTGAAGCTTTCTTT
CASSEGTLNTEAFF
>TRBJ1-1|TRBV9|NA|NA
TGTGCCAGCAGCGCCCTCCAGGGATCGAACACTGAAGCTTTCTTT
CASSALQGSNTEAFF
>TRBJ1-1|TRBV7-9|NA|few
TGTGCCAGCAGCTTAGGAGGCGGGGCGCATAACACTGAAGCTTTCTTT
CASSLGGGAHNTEAFF
>TRBJ1-1|TRBV6-6|NA|few
TGTGCCAGCCAATGGGGGGGCATGAACACTGAAGCTTTCTTT
CASQWGGMNTEAFF
>TRBJ2-2|TRBV4-3|TRBD1|NA
TGCGCCAGCAGAGACCTGACAGGGGGAAACACCGGGGAGCTGTTTTTT
CASRDLTGGNTGELFF
>TRBJ1-5|TRBV5-1|TRBD1|NA
TGCGCCAGCAGCACAGGGGACCCTTATCAGCCCCAGCATTTT
CASSTGDPYQPQHF
>TRBJ1-1|TRBV6-5|NA|once
TGTGCCAGCAGGACCTCCCCGGGCACTGAAGCTTTCTTT
CASRTSPGTEAFF